This T cell receptor (beta chain) was documented in a study of PD-L1 blockade in urothelial cancer. The overall study: Analyses were performed on blood at 3 weeks after treatment start (the second dose) and at 6 weeks. Median T cell yield per blood sample was more than 130,000 cells.

Study conclusions and caveats: Pretreatment peripheral blood TCR clonality that fell below the median predicted better survival among the patients studied.

As regards this clone: Its antigen remains unidentified.

Time point specified: pretreatment peripheral blood. In each PCR, synthetic TCR analog templates were spiked in. Sequencing was performed with immunoSEQ multiplex PCR; in TCRdb, only in-frame clones are kept and a portion is missing. The data contain approximately 100,000 clones, roughly 90% of them singletons. Germline assignment: CDR1 SGHVS and CDR2 FQNEAQ. The CDR3 is 15 amino acids. Trimming cost V 1 base and J 4 bases; bases outside gene matches: 6. This receptor was obtained from an elderly woman with urothelial cancer. The gene calls are TRBV7-8 and TRBJ2-5; 7 nucleotides line up with TRBD2. Sequenced material: PBMCs, taken around atezolizumab (anti-PD-L1) treatment. The CDR3 loop reads CASSLERGLGETQYF. The CDR3 DNA is TGTGCCAGCAGCTTAGAAAGAGGACTAGGAGAGACCCAGTACTTC.